This T cell receptor (beta chain) emerged from a study of post-analysis software for immune sequencing data. Study details: Multiple sclerosis in the patients followed relapsing-remitting, secondary progressive and progressive-relapsing courses.

Study-level points and caveats: About 5 TRBV segments (TRBV5-6, TRBV5-1 and TRBV20-1 among them) occurred more frequently in patients than in controls. Among multiple sclerosis patients, normalized Chao1 diversity was significantly below that of controls. F measure clustering grouped samples strongly by preparation batch.

In regard to this clonotype: Its antigen is not identified.

This CDR3 is built from 15 residues. V lost 1 base and J lost 0, with 10 bases in between. Germline CDR1 reads MGHRA; CDR2 reads YSYEKL. Libraries were made from TCR beta cDNA, and they carried unique molecular identifiers. From around 0.96 to 9.9 million T cells, a few hundred thousand cDNA molecules were obtained. TCRdb reprocessed the PCR reads with MiXCR, giving one entry per CDR3 protein. The table records hundreds of thousands of distinct CDR3 sequences, around 40% of them present only once. The chain uses TRBV4-1 and TRBJ2-7, with D hard to call. This sequence originates from a girl aged 10 to 17 with multiple sclerosis. Sequenced input: blood. CDR3 region: CASSQVERSSYEQYF. CDR3 nucleotides: TGCGCCAGCAGCCAAGTTGAACGGAGCTCCTACGAGCAGTACTTC.